This TCR beta chain came from a study of blood T cell repertoires in COVID-19 (dated by TCRdb to the early 2020s). Describing the broader study: Samples from collaborators originated in the United States, Italy and Spain and spanned both the acute and convalescent phases of COVID-19. The prospective study material was composed of cDNA or gDNA derived from T cells, B-cell-depleted T cells, or PBMCs. Deeply sampled blood TCRbeta repertoires from subjects exposed to, actively infected with, or recovered from COVID-19 were included in the dataset. The repertoires were released in a freely available public database intended as a resource for research on the immune response to SARS-CoV-2. The samples were drawn from two sources: the first 160 participants of the ongoing ImmuneRACE study, and 1,000 to 1,500 subjects contributed by 6 global collaborators. Sample metadata almost always included a de-identified subject ID, COVID-19 status, age in years and sex. Where available, HLA class I and class II types were obtained from metadata supplied by the sample provider rather than from assay-based typing.

As to this clone: Its binding antigen is unknown. Base-call qualities are not available, and no considerably larger clone is one nucleotide away.

The collaborating institutions used their own protocols to collect whole blood in K2EDTA tubes. Collaborator samples were shipped for TCRbeta analysis as frozen whole blood, isolated PBMCs, or DNA extracted from either sample type. General findings and caveats noted by the study authors: The quantity of clinical and demographic metadata differed by source and by participant and was supplied without curation.

From cysteine to phenylalanine, the CDR3 is 13 amino acids long. Only CDR3 DNA remains: 39 bases, in frame from the first base. The germline V gene (reference sequence) supplies CDR1 LNHDA and CDR2 SQIVND. At the junction V is shortened by 6 bases and J by 8 bases, with 13 bases in between. TCRbeta CDR3 regions were amplified from genomic DNA by means of the immunoSEQ Assay, a bias-controlled multiplex PCR. Processing in the source paper ran as follows. Within the assay, amplification of reference gene primers was used to estimate how many nucleated cells each sample contained. To quantify the absolute abundance of each unique TCRbeta CDR3 rearrangement, sequence reads were collapsed and filtered. For each sample, productive Simpson clonality was calculated as the square root of Simpson's diversity index over productive rearrangements. TCRdb carries this immuneACCESS record with in-frame sequences only. Its versions omit some clonotypes, under half of them owing to an unresolved V gene in the studies checked, with the rest unexplained. That table furnishes V, J and clone size, whereas the DNA furnished D and trimming. The sample contains about 120,000 clones, approximately 90% of them found a single time. The top ten constitute 7.5% to 8% of the sample.

This sequence uses TRBV19 and TRBJ1-4; the D segment could be TRBD1, given 6 matching bases. Material: peripheral blood. The clonotype comes from a man in his forties or fifties with acute or convalescent COVID-19. For the CDR3, the sequence is CASRTGGIEKLFF. The DNA is TGTGCCAGTAGAACGGGGGGCATCGAAAAACTGTTTTTT.